One and the same sample provided the 18 T cell receptor beta chains below, sequenced in a study of blood T cell repertoires in COVID-19. Produced via immunoSEQ multiplex PCR; TCRdb's table is partial and in-frame only. The sample holds around 100,000 clones, roughly four fifths seen once. The sample was peripheral blood. The receptors stem from a human donor in a cohort sampled during active COVID-19.

The sample holds a few counts of this clone. The chain is built from TRBV6-1 and TRBJ1-1, with unresolved D. CDR3 length equals 10 residues. From germline, CDR1 is MNHNS and CDR2 SASEGT. The V gene lost 3 bases and the J gene lost 14 bases, with 10 bases spanning the gap. CDR3 DNA sequence: TGTGCCAGCAGTGACCCGGTTCGATTCTTT. As protein: CASSDPVRFF.

The V gene is TRBV18, the J gene TRBJ2-5; TRBD2 is a possible D gene (6 bases). The CDR3 is 15 residues long. The V and J ends lost 0 bases and 2 bases respectively, with 10 bases between them. Germline V CDR1 and CDR2: KGHSH, LQKENI. The CDR3 DNA reads TGTGCCAGCTCACCACCCGCGGGGTTACAAGAGACCCAGTACTTC. It translates to CASSPPAGLQETQYF. The full variable domain, rest sourced from reference TRBV18 and TRBJ2-5, is NAGVMQNPRHLVRRRGQEARLRCSPMKGHSHVYWYRQLPEEGLKFMVYLQKENIIDESGMPKERFSAEFPKEGPSILRIQQVVRGDSAAYFCASSPPAGLQETQYFGPGTRLLVL.

This chain links TRBV10-3 with TRBJ2-5; maybe TRBD2 (5 bases). V shed 0 bases and J shed 5 bases, with 13 bases lying between them. The CDR3 length is 15 residues. Germline V gene sequence: CDR1 ENHRY, CDR2 SYGVKD. The CDR3 loop reads CAISESRGVGETQYF. CDR3 nucleotides: TGTGCCATCAGTGAGTCCCGGGGAGTAGGGGAGACCCAGTACTTC.

The chain couples TRBV29-1 to TRBJ2-1; 12 nucleotides line up with TRBD2. V shed 7 bases and J 8 bases; nucleotides not matched to a gene: 6. CDR3 length equals 13 residues. Per the germline V gene, CDR1 is SQVTM and CDR2 is ANQGSEA. The CDR3 region is CSASGRVGDEQFF. The CDR3 DNA follows: TGCAGCGCTAGCGGGAGGGTGGGGGATGAGCAGTTCTTC.

The CDR3 nucleotides are TGTGCCAGCAGTGACCCTCACCTATCCACCGGGGAGCTGTTTTTT. Its translation: CASSDPHLSTGELFF. The chain combines TRBV25-1 with TRBJ2-2; D gene ambiguous. V was cut by 3 bases and J by 4 bases, with 12 bases left in between. CDR3 length: 15 residues. Germline loops: CDR1 MGHDK, CDR2 SYGVNS. Filled out from reference TRBV25-1 and TRBJ2-2, the complete variable domain reads EADIYQTPRYLVIGTGKKITLECSQTMGHDKMYWYQQDPGMELHLIHYSYGVNSTEKGDLSSESTVSRIRTEHFPLTLESARPSHTSQYLCASSDPHLSTGELFFGEGSRLTVL.

The chain carries TRBV5-8 and TRBJ1-5; 7 bases are shared with TRBD1. J gave up 7 bases and V 1 base, and 8 bases lay outside the gene matches. Germline CDR1 reads SGHTS; CDR2 reads YDEGEE. This CDR3 comprises 15 residues. The CDR3 loop is CASSLTGESGQPQHF. The DNA of the CDR3 is TGTGCCAGCAGCTTGACAGGGGAGAGCGGCCAGCCCCAGCATTTT. Full variable domain (missing parts from reference TRBV5-8 and TRBJ1-5): EAGVTQSPTHLIKTRGQQATLRCSPISGHTSVYWYQQALGLGLQFLLWYDEGEERNRGNFPPRFSGRQFPNYSSELNVNALELEDSALYLCASSLTGESGQPQHFGDGTRLSIL.

This clone was counted between two and nine times. The chain employs TRBV7-8 and TRBJ2-2; TRBD1 matches at 7 bases. This CDR3 region has 13 residues. The J segment lost 7 bases and the V segment lost 6 bases, leaving 5 bases of the junction unmatched. Germline CDR1 is SGHVS and CDR2 is FQNEAQ. The CDR3 sequence is CASRRTGVGELFF. The CDR3 DNA follows: TGTGCCAGCAGGAGAACAGGGGTCGGGGAGCTGTTTTTT.

This clone was seen a few times. The V call is TRBV5-4, the J call TRBJ2-1, with 11 bases matching TRBD2. V was clipped by 0 bases and J by 2 bases; unmatched bases: 1. The CDR3 length is 16 residues. The germline CDR1 and CDR2 sequences are SGHNT and YYREEE (reference sequence). The CDR3 coding sequence is TGTGCCAGCAGCTTGGCGGGACTAGCGGCCTACAATGAGCAGTTCTTC. Translating gives CASSLAGLAAYNEQFF.

The chain has TRBV11-2 and TRBJ1-6; D perhaps matches TRBD1 (6 bases). The germline V and J ends were trimmed by 5 bases and 5 bases, with 13 bases remaining between them. Germline loops: CDR1 SGHAT, CDR2 FQNNGV. This CDR3 region has 15 residues. In DNA, the CDR3 is TGTGCCAGCAGCACCGTACAGGGTGATAATTCACCCCTCCACTTT. This translates into CASSTVQGDNSPLHF. Variable domain in full (rest from reference TRBV11-2 and TRBJ1-6): EAGVAQSPRYKIIEKRQSVAFWCNPISGHATLYWYQQILGQGPKLLIQFQNNGVVDDSQLPKDRFSAERLKGVDSTLKIQPAKLEDSAVYLCASSTVQGDNSPLHFGNGTRLTVT.

DNA for the CDR3: TGTGCCAGCAGCTTGGACAGGAGTTTAAACACCATATATTTT. Its translation is CASSLDRSLNTIYF. The rearrangement uses TRBV5-4 and TRBJ1-3, with D possibly being TRBD1 (5 bases). The CDR3 is 14 amino acids. The V gene lost 0 bases and the J gene lost 6 bases, with 10 bases spanning the gap. In germline, CDR1 is SGHNT, CDR2 YYREEE (reference sequence).

This clone was seen once. The chain has TRBV20-1 and TRBJ2-1; 9 bases line up with TRBD2. The CDR3 is 11 amino acids. The V segment lost 5 bases and the J segment 7 bases; nucleotides outside the gene matches: 0. The germline CDR1 and CDR2 sequences are DFQATT and SNEGSKA (reference sequence). This CDR3 reads CSAAGGNEQFF. The CDR3 nucleotides read TGCAGTGCTGCGGGGGGGAATGAGCAGTTCTTC.

The chain joins TRBV19 to TRBJ1-5; D gene ambiguous. V dropped 7 bases and J dropped 2 bases, with 21 bases sitting between them. CDR1 and CDR2 from the germline V gene are LNHDA and SQIVND (reference sequence). This CDR3 has 17 amino acids. The CDR3 here is CASTPGYSGVGNQPQHF. CDR3 bases: TGTGCCAGTACCCCGGGGTACAGCGGCGTAGGCAATCAGCCCCAGCATTTT.

The chain is built from TRBV18 and TRBJ2-2, with 11 bases matching TRBD2. Germline V gene sequence: CDR1 KGHSH, CDR2 LQKENI. The CDR3 is 18 amino acids. Germline trimming cut 3 bases from V and 4 bases from J; bases unmatched to any gene: 10. CDR3 loop: CASSPPVTSGRITGELFF. CDR3 nucleotide sequence: TGTGCCAGCTCACCCCCGGTTACTAGCGGGAGAATCACCGGGGAGCTGTTTTTT.

The CDR3 protein is CASISSGGFAETQYF. DNA of the CDR3: TGTGCCAGCATCTCAAGTGGGGGGTTTGCGGAGACCCAGTACTTC. The chain combines TRBV3-1 (or the pseudogene TRBV3-2) with TRBJ2-5, with D possibly matching TRBD2 (6 bases). Germline loops: CDR1 LGHDT, CDR2 YNNKEL (reference sequence). This CDR3 contains 15 residues. Trimming removed 7 bases at V and 5 bases at J, with 20 bases between.

This clone came up once. The CDR3 here is CASIPSSYPLSYEQYF. In DNA, the CDR3 is TGTGCCAGCATCCCGTCGAGCTATCCCTTATCCTACGAGCAGTACTTC. The gene calls are TRBV6-2 or TRBV6-3 and TRBJ2-7, with D uncertain. The V gene lost 7 bases and the J gene lost 1 base, with 20 bases spanning the gap. The length of the CDR3 is 16 residues. The germline V gene has CDR1 MNHEY and CDR2 SVGEGT.

This chain joins TRBV4-3 and TRBJ2-7; tentatively, D is TRBD1 (6 bases). V was pared by 0 bases and J by 3 bases, with 15 bases between. This CDR3 has 16 amino acids. Germline CDR1 LGHNA, CDR2 YSLEER. The CDR3 nucleotides are TGCGCCAGCAGCCAAGAGTACCCAGGGGCCGGCTACGAGCAGTACTTC. Translating gives CASSQEYPGAGYEQYF.

This sequence joins TRBV20-1 and TRBJ2-2; tentative D call: TRBD1 (5 bases). The V end lost 3 bases, the J end lost 8 bases, and 13 bases lay between the germline ends. The CDR3 runs to 13 residues. Per germline, CDR1 DFQATT and CDR2 SNEGSKA (reference sequence). The CDR3 loop reads CSASGAAGGELFF. Written as DNA, the CDR3 is TGCAGTGCTAGTGGGGCAGCTGGAGGGGAGCTGTTTTTT.

The chain joins TRBV27 to TRBJ2-5; 11 nucleotides align to TRBD1. V was pared by 6 bases and J by 5 bases, with 5 bases of the junction left unmatched. This CDR3 spans 14 amino acids. Germline V lookup: CDR1 MNHEY, CDR2 SMNVEV (reference sequence). CDR3 sequence: CASRPGTGGETQYF. CDR3 nucleotide sequence: TGTGCCAGCAGACCCGGGACAGGGGGGGAGACCCAGTACTTC.